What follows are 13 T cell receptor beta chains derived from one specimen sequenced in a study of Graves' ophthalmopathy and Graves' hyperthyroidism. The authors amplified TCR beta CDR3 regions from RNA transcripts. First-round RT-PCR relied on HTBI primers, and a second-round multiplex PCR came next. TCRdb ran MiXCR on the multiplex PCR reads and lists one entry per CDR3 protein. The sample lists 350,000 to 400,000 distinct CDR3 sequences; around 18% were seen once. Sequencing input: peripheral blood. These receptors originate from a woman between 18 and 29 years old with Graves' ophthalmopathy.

The CDR3, as DNA: TGTGCCAGCAGTGAATATGTGGCAGCGCCGGATGGCTACACCTTC. This translates into CASSEYVAAPDGYTF. The chain carries TRBV6-1 and TRBJ1-2, with D unresolved. V lost 2 bases, J lost 6 bases, and 16 bases lay in between. CDR1 and CDR2 (germline): MNHNS, SASEGT. The CDR3 consists of 15 residues.

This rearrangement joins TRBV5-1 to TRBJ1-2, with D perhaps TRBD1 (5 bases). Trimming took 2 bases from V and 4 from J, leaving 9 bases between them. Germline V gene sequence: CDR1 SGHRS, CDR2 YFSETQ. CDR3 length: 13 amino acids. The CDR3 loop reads CASSFGASYGYTF. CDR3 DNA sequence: TGCGCCAGCAGCTTCGGGGCGTCCTATGGCTACACCTTC.

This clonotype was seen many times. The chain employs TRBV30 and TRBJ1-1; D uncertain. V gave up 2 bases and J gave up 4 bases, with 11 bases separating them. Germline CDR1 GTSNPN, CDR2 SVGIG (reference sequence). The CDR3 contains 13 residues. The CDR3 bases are TGTGCCTGGAGTTCACAGATTGGCACTGAAGCTTTCTTT. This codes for CAWSSQIGTEAFF.

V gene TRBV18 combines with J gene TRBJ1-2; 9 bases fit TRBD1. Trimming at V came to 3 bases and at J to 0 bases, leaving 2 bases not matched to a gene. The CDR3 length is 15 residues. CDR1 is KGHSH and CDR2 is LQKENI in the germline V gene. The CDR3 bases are TGTGCCAGCTCACCTTACAGGGGGCCTAACTATGGCTACACCTTC. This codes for CASSPYRGPNYGYTF.

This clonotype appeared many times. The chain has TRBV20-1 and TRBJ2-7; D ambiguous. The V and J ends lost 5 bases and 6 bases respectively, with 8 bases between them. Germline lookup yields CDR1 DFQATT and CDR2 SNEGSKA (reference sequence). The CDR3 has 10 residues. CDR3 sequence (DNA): TGCAGTGCTGTTGCAGGCGAGCAGTACTTC. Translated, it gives CSAVAGEQYF.

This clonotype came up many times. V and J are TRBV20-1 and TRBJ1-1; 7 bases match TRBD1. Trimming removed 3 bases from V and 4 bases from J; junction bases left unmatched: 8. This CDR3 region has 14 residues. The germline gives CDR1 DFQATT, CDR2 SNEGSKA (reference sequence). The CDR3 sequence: CSASARGGGTEAFF. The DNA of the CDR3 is TGCAGTGCTAGTGCCAGGGGGGGTGGCACTGAAGCTTTCTTT.

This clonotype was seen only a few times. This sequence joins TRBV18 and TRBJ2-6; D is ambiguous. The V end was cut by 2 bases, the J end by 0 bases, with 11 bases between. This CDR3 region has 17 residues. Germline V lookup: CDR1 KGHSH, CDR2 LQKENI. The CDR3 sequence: CASSPGTSRSGANVLTF. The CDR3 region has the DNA TGTGCCAGCTCACCAGGCACGAGCCGCTCTGGGGCCAACGTCCTGACTTTC.

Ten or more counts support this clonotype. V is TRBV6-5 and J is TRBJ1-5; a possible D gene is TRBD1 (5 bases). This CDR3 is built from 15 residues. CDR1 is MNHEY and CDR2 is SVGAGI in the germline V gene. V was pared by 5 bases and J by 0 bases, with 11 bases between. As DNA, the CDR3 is TGTGCCAGCAGTCGGACACCGAATAGCAATCAGCCCCAGCATTTT. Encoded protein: CASSRTPNSNQPQHF.

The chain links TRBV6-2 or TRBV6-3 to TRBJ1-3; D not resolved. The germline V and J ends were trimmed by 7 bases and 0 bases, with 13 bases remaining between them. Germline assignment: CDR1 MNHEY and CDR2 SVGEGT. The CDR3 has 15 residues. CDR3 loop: CASTRGGGSGNTIYF. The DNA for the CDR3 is TGTGCCAGCACCCGGGGAGGTGGCTCTGGAAACACCATATATTTT.

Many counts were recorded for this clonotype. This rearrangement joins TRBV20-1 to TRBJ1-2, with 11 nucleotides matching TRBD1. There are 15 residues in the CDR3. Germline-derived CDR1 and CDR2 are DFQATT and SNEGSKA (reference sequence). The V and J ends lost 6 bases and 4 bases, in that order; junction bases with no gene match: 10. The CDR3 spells CSAADRGQSSYGYTF. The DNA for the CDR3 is TGCAGTGCCGCGGACAGGGGGCAGTCTTCCTATGGCTACACCTTC.

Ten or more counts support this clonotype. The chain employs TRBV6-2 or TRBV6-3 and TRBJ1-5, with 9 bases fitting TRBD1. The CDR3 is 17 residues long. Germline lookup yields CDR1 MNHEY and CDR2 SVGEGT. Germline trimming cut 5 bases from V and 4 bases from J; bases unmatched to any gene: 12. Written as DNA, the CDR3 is TGTGCCAGCAGTATGACCCCGGACAGGGGAGGGAATCAGCCCCAGCATTTT. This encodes CASSMTPDRGGNQPQHF.

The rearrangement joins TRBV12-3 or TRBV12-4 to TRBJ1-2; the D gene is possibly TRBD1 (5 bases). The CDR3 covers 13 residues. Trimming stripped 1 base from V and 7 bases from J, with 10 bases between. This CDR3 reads CASSLGGGAGYTF. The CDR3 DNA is TGTGCCAGCAGTTTAGGGGGGGGTGCTGGCTACACCTTC.

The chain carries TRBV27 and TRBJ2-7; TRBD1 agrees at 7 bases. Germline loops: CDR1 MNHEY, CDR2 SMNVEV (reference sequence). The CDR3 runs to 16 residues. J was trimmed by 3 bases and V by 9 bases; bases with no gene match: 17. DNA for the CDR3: TGTGCCAGTAGCGCCTATCAGGGGGAAGACAACTACGAGCAGTACTTC. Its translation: CASSAYQGEDNYEQYF.